What follows are 25 T cell receptor beta chains derived from one specimen sequenced in a study of radiotherapy plus CTLA-4 blockade in lung cancer. Libraries were prepared by immunoSEQ multiplex PCR; TCRdb keeps only in-frame clonotypes and omits some of them. The sample carries 30,000 to 35,000 clones, roughly 71% recorded once. Here the sequenced sample was peripheral blood, taken from a patient treated with radiotherapy plus ipilimumab. All receptors come from a human donor with non-small cell lung cancer who had stable disease on radiotherapy plus ipilimumab.

The chain is built from TRBV7-3 and TRBJ1-4; D is uncertain. V was clipped by 2 bases and J by 5 bases, with 15 bases between them. The CDR3 covers 16 residues. Looked up from germline, CDR1 is SGHTA and CDR2 is FQGTGA. The CDR3 DNA reads TGTGCCAGCAGCTTATCCGGGCAGGCTCTAAATGAAAAACTGTTTTTT. The encoded protein is CASSLSGQALNEKLFF.

This chain joins TRBV19 and TRBJ2-5, with 10 bases matching TRBD1. V was pared by 1 base and J by 6 bases, with 8 bases of the junction left unmatched. Germline CDR1 reads LNHDA; CDR2 reads SQIVND (reference sequence). The CDR3 is 16 residues long. As DNA, the CDR3 is TGTGCCAGTAGTATAGGCGGGACAGGGGACCCGAAGACCCAGTACTTC. It specifies CASSIGGTGDPKTQYF.

The chain combines TRBV30 with TRBJ1-1; the D gene is possibly TRBD1 (5 bases). Germline values: CDR1 GTSNPN, CDR2 SVGIG (reference sequence). V lost 2 bases to trimming and J lost 6 bases, with 10 bases between them. The length of the CDR3 is 12 residues. CDR3 DNA sequence: TGTGCCTGGAGTAGCAGGGAACCTGAAGCTTTCTTT. Translating gives CAWSSREPEAFF.

The genes are TRBV28 and TRBJ2-1; D may correspond to TRBD1 or TRBD2 (5 bases each). The CDR3 has 15 residues. From germline, CDR1 is MDHEN and CDR2 SYDVKM. Between the trimmed V and J ends, which lost 5 bases and 8 bases, there was a span of 19 bases. The CDR3 bases are TGTGCCAGCAGTCAGGGTGGTAGCGTTACCTATGAGCAGTTCTTC. Translation gives CASSQGGSVTYEQFF.

V is TRBV28 and J is TRBJ2-7; D ambiguous. V was pared by 6 bases and J by 5 bases, with 11 bases between. The CDR3 length is 12 residues. Per germline, CDR1 MDHEN and CDR2 SYDVKM. As DNA, the CDR3 is TGTGCCAGCAGGTCCGGCGACGACGAGCAGTACTTC. This codes for CASRSGDDEQYF.

The CDR3 sequence is CASSVQGGNQPQHF. CDR3 bases: TGTGCCAGCAGTGTGCAGGGTGGCAATCAGCCCCAGCATTTT. The rearrangement joins TRBV25-1 to TRBJ1-5, with D possibly matching TRBD1 (5 bases). The V end was cut by 4 bases, the J end by 2 bases, with 9 bases between. Germline CDR1 is MGHDK and CDR2 is SYGVNS. The CDR3 runs 14 residues. The variable domain in full, completed from reference TRBV25-1 and TRBJ1-5, reads EADIYQTPRYLVIGTGKKITLECSQTMGHDKMYWYQQDPGMELHLIHYSYGVNSTEKGDLSSESTVSRIRTEHFPLTLESARPSHTSQYLCASSVQGGNQPQHFGDGTRLSIL.

The J gene is TRBJ1-1, the V gene TRBV4-1, with D uncertain. Germline V gene lookup returns CDR1 MGHRA and CDR2 YSYEKL. V lost 2 bases and J 6 bases, leaving 10 bases between the germline ends. The CDR3 spans 13 residues. CDR3 amino acids: CASSQTGLSEAFF. The CDR3 DNA reads TGCGCCAGCAGCCAAACGGGGTTATCTGAAGCTTTCTTT.

V gene TRBV28 combines with J gene TRBJ1-1; no reliable D call. There are 14 residues in the CDR3. The germline CDR1 and CDR2 sequences are MDHEN and SYDVKM. The germline V and J ends were trimmed by 3 bases and 9 bases, with 17 bases remaining between them. The CDR3 loop is CASSLDGTASQAFF. In nucleotides, the CDR3 is TGTGCCAGCAGTTTGGACGGTACCGCATCTCAAGCTTTCTTT.

This clone came up a few times. The rearrangement joins TRBV18 to TRBJ1-3, with D unclear. Trimming left V 2 bases short and J 8 bases short, with 10 bases between. The CDR3 runs 13 residues. Germline-derived CDR1 and CDR2 are KGHSH and LQKENI. CDR3 sequence (DNA): TGTGCCAGCTCACCAAGCAGTGGGCACACCATATATTTT. It codes for CASSPSSGHTIYF.

The J gene is TRBJ2-7, the V gene TRBV6-5; D is uncertain. The CDR3 runs 13 residues. Germline V gene data show CDR1 as MNHEY and CDR2 as SVGAGI. The V end lost 5 bases, the J end lost 1 base, and 9 bases lay between the germline ends. The CDR3 spells CASSPTNSYEQYF. CDR3 DNA sequence: TGTGCCAGCAGTCCAACGAATTCCTACGAGCAGTACTTC.

This clone was seen a handful of times. The V and J genes are TRBV2 and TRBJ2-7; perhaps D is TRBD1 or TRBD2 (6 bases each). CDR1 and CDR2 from the germline V gene are SNHLY and FYNNEI. The CDR3 contains 15 residues. Between the trimmed V and J ends, which lost 1 base and 4 bases, there was a span of 14 bases. Written as DNA, the CDR3 is TGTGCCAGCAGTGAAGGGGGGGCAGGGAGGTACGAGCAGTACTTC. Protein: CASSEGGAGRYEQYF.

This clone has only one observation. The chain has TRBV18 and TRBJ1-2; no reliable D call. CDR1 and CDR2 (germline): KGHSH, LQKENI. The CDR3 spans 15 residues. V was pared by 3 bases and J by 3 bases, with 14 bases between. The CDR3 loop is CASSPRDVLDYGYTF. CDR3 sequence (DNA): TGTGCCAGCTCACCCAGAGACGTATTAGACTATGGCTACACCTTC.

The chain has TRBV10-1 and TRBJ1-1, with D uncertain. The CDR3 extends over 9 amino acids. Trimming took 4 bases from V and 7 from J, leaving 1 base between them. Germline V gene lookup returns CDR1 WNHNN and CDR2 SYGVQD (reference sequence). CDR3 protein: CASSVEAFF. The CDR3 coding sequence is TGCGCCAGCAGTGTTGAAGCTTTCTTT.

The CDR3 loop reads CASRLDRARDSSNTGELFF. The CDR3 coding sequence is TGTGCAAGTCGCTTGGACCGTGCCCGGGACTCCTCAAACACCGGGGAGCTGTTTTTT. The chain has TRBV12-2 and TRBJ2-2; the listed D gene, TRBD2, was not tested against the DNA. TRBV12-2 has pseudogene status. CDR3 length equals 19 residues.

The chain uses TRBV19 and TRBJ2-5; tentative D call: TRBD1 (6 bases). Near its end, the DNA agrees better with TRBJ2-7, so the J call may be wrong. The CDR3 contains 13 residues. Germline V lookup: CDR1 LNHDA, CDR2 SQIVND (reference sequence). This CDR3 is CASSAQGRGEQYF. The CDR3 nucleotides read TGTGCCAGTAGCGCACAGGGCCGAGGCGAGCAGTACTTC.

The chain employs TRBV23-1 and TRBJ1-2; no definite D call. TRBV23-1 qualifies as an ORF whose function is uncertain. The CDR3 covers 13 residues. The V end lost 2 bases, the J end lost 12 bases, and 16 bases lay between the germline ends. CDR3 protein: CASSQRGRTLHTF. CDR3 nucleotides: TGCGCCAGCAGTCAACGGGGTAGAACCCTGCACACCTTC.

The chain joins TRBV21-1 to TRBJ2-7; TRBD2 reflects the table's D call only, with no check against the DNA. TRBV21-1 represents a pseudogene. This CDR3 is 16 amino acids long. CDR3: CASSRFSGAYPYEQYF. The CDR3 DNA is TGTGCCAGCAGCAGGTTTAGCGGGGCCTACCCCTACGAGCAGTACTTC.

The chain links TRBV11-3 to TRBJ2-5; a weak D match, TRBD1 (6 bases). The V end lost 5 bases, the J end lost 0 bases, and 13 bases lay between the germline ends. The CDR3 sequence is 15 residues long. The germline V gene encodes CDR1 SGHNT and CDR2 YENEEA. The CDR3 loop reads CASSLTGLYQETQYF. Here the CDR3 DNA reads TGTGCCAGCAGCCTGACAGGCCTGTACCAAGAGACCCAGTACTTC.

Points on this clone: One junction end disagrees with the germline gene, perhaps due to a read error. J is TRBJ1-2 and V is TRBV5-1, with TRBD1 matching over 8 bases. The germline V gene encodes CDR1 SGHRS and CDR2 YFSETQ. The CDR3 has 16 residues. The CDR3, as DNA: TGCGCCAGCAGCCGAGGATCAGGGGGCCAAGACTATGGCCACACCTTC. Its protein is CASSRGSGGQDYGHTF.

The rearrangement joins TRBV4-3 to TRBJ2-2; 9 positions agree with TRBD1. The CDR3 contains 18 residues. Germline V gives CDR1 LGHNA, CDR2 YSLEER. Trimming cost V 0 bases and J 2 bases; bases outside gene matches: 7. The chain's CDR3 is CASSQEPQGAVNTGELFF. In DNA, the CDR3 is TGCGCCAGCAGCCAAGAACCACAGGGGGCGGTAAACACCGGGGAGCTGTTTTTT.

This chain joins TRBV9 and TRBJ1-4, with 7 bases aligning to TRBD1. The CDR3 spans 16 residues. The ends lost 0 bases at V and 7 bases at J; junction bases unmatched: 9. Germline loops: CDR1 SGDLS, CDR2 YYNGEE. The CDR3 DNA follows: TGTGCCAGCAGCGTAGGTCTCAGGGGGGTGAGTGAAAAACTGTTTTTT. Amino acids: CASSVGLRGVSEKLFF.

The chain carries TRBV28 and TRBJ2-1; 11 bases align to TRBD2. The length of the CDR3 is 16 residues. V lost 3 bases, J lost 0 bases, and 1 base stayed unmatched. Germline values: CDR1 MDHEN, CDR2 SYDVKM. In nucleotides, the CDR3 is TGTGCCAGCAGTTTTCTAGCGGGAGGCTCCTACAATGAGCAGTTCTTC. Protein sequence: CASSFLAGGSYNEQFF.

The sample holds a few counts of this clone. This rearrangement joins TRBV28 to TRBJ1-2; TRBD1 is a possible D gene (6 bases). CDR1 is MDHEN, CDR2 SYDVKM, per germline. The CDR3 is 12 amino acids. Trimming removed 7 bases at V and 2 bases at J, with 8 bases between. The CDR3 region is CASTGGNYGYTF. The CDR3 DNA sequence: TGTGCCAGCACGGGGGGCAACTATGGCTACACCTTC.

The V call is TRBV7-2, the J call TRBJ1-4, with TRBD1 identical over 7 bases. Germline assignment: CDR1 SGHTA and CDR2 FQGNSA. V lost 5 bases and J lost 3; bases outside the gene matches: 3. The CDR3 spans 14 residues. The CDR3 DNA reads as TGTGCCAGCAGCCCGACAGGGTCTAATGAAAAACTGTTTTTT. Translated, it gives CASSPTGSNEKLFF.

This sequence joins TRBV4-1 and TRBJ1-4; no firm D call. Germline loops: CDR1 MGHRA, CDR2 YSYEKL. The ends were cut back, 4 bases at V and 0 bases at J, with 9 bases in the middle. The CDR3 runs 15 residues. The CDR3 is CASSPDGSTNEKLFF. The CDR3 coding sequence is TGCGCCAGCAGCCCGGACGGATCAACTAATGAAAAACTGTTTTTT.